The T cell receptor beta chain under discussion was sequenced for a study of T cells after yellow fever vaccination. In the study overall: The fractions with low cell numbers were processed using SMART-Seq v4 Ultra Low Input. Findings of the study overall: The secondary response showed a weaker magnitude and a faster peak, day 5 versus 15. Post-booster samples contained most primary-vaccination clones (just under 98% CD4, approximately 88% CD8). CD4 and CD8 compartments shared a small share of clonotypes, likely from convergent recombination.

As for this clonotype: Its matching antigen is unknown.

TCRdb passed the 5' RACE reads through MiXCR, listing each CDR3 protein once. The data contain some 340,000 distinct CDR3 sequences, about 4% of them seen just once; the ten biggest clones take up approximately 25%. The CDR3 contains 15 residues. V lost 2 bases, J lost 6 bases, and 8 bases stayed unmatched. The germline V gene encodes CDR1 SGHNT and CDR2 YYREEE (reference sequence). The J gene is TRBJ2-1, the V gene TRBV5-4; 7 bases map to TRBD2. This sample comprised PBMCs, obtained 5 days after the yellow fever booster vaccination. The origin of this receptor is a man aged 18 to 29 who received the YFV17D yellow fever vaccine. CDR3: CASSFGGLPGNEQFF. The CDR3 bases are TGTGCCAGCAGCTTCGGGGGACTACCGGGCAATGAGCAGTTCTTC.